This entry lists 14 T cell receptor beta chains sequenced from one sample in a study of blood T cell repertoires in COVID-19. The protocol was immunoSEQ multiplex PCR, while the TCRdb copy is restricted to in-frame clones and leaves out a portion. The table shows a few hundred thousand clones, with around four fifths occurring only once. Sequenced sample: peripheral blood. These receptors came from a woman in her forties or fifties with acute or convalescent COVID-19.

The J gene is TRBJ1-2, the V gene TRBV5-4, with D possibly being TRBD1 (5 bases). Looked up from germline, CDR1 is SGHNT and CDR2 is YYREEE (reference sequence). The CDR3 contains 14 residues. V was trimmed by 3 bases and J by 6 bases, leaving 15 bases between them. The CDR3: CASSWMGGVDGYTF. DNA of the CDR3: TGTGCCAGCAGCTGGATGGGAGGGGTGGATGGCTACACCTTC.

The J gene is TRBJ2-1, the V gene TRBV19; D is perhaps TRBD1 (5 bases). This CDR3 is built from 15 residues. V shed 1 base and J shed 6 bases, with 13 bases lying between them. Germline CDR1 is LNHDA and CDR2 is SQIVND (reference sequence). Written as DNA, the CDR3 is TGTGCCAGTAGTATAGGCAGGGCAGGGCGCAATGAGCAGTTCTTC. Protein sequence: CASSIGRAGRNEQFF. The full variable domain, completed using reference TRBV19 and TRBJ2-1, is DGGITQSPKYLFRKEGQNVTLSCEQNLNHDAMYWYRQDPGQGLRLIYYSQIVNDFQKGDIAEGYSVSREKKESFPLTVTSAQKNPTAFYLCASSIGRAGRNEQFFGPGTRLTVL.

The rearrangement uses TRBV6-2 or TRBV6-3 and TRBJ2-7; 7 bases match TRBD2. Germline CDR1 reads MNHEY; CDR2 reads SVGEGT. J lost 7 bases, V lost 4 bases, and 7 bases had no gene match. CDR3 size: 13 residues. The CDR3 region is CASSWPSGMEQYF. The CDR3 bases are TGTGCCAGCAGTTGGCCTAGCGGCATGGAGCAGTACTTC.

This clone has more than one count but fewer than ten. The rearrangement links TRBV6-5 to TRBJ2-7, with TRBD2 matching 12 bases. Trimming at V came to 6 bases and at J to 3 bases, leaving 6 bases not matched to a gene. Germline values: CDR1 MNHEY, CDR2 SVGAGI. The CDR3 has 15 amino acids. CDR3 protein: CASSRTSGKGYEQYF. DNA for the CDR3: TGTGCCAGCAGCCGGACTAGCGGGAAAGGCTACGAGCAGTACTTC.

V and J are TRBV27 and TRBJ1-2; the match to TRBD1 covers 7 bases. Trimming took 0 bases from V and 5 from J; bases not matched to a gene: 12. CDR3 length: 17 residues. The germline V gene encodes CDR1 MNHEY and CDR2 SMNVEV (reference sequence). The CDR3 loop is CASSLSGTASPVYGYTF. CDR3 coding DNA: TGTGCCAGCAGTTTATCCGGGACAGCGTCCCCCGTTTATGGCTACACCTTC.

This clone appeared a single time. The chain carries TRBV5-4 and TRBJ1-4, with 11 positions matching TRBD1. V shed 5 bases and J 8 bases; nucleotides not matched to a gene: 11. Germline assignment: CDR1 SGHNT and CDR2 YYREEE (reference sequence). The CDR3 loop spans 16 amino acids. The DNA of the CDR3 is TGTGCCAGCAGGGCCGAGACCGGGACAGGGGGAGAAAAACTGTTTTTT. Encoded protein: CASRAETGTGGEKLFF.

CDR3 nucleotides: TGTGCCAGCAAGTCCGGGTATGAGCAGTACTTC. It specifies CASKSGYEQYF. J is TRBJ2-7 and V is TRBV27; no definite D call. Between the trimmed V and J ends, which lost 7 bases and 7 bases, there was a span of 11 bases. Germline V gene lookup returns CDR1 MNHEY and CDR2 SMNVEV (reference sequence). The CDR3 contains 11 residues.

This chain links TRBV3-1 (or the pseudogene TRBV3-2) with TRBJ2-2; D remains ambiguous. The CDR3 sequence is 16 residues long. Trimming pared 1 base from V and 7 bases from J, leaving 16 bases between. CDR1 is LGHDT, CDR2 YNNKEL, per germline (reference sequence). The CDR3 DNA is TGTGCCAGCAGCCAAGCAGGAATTACTCTGGGCGGGGAGCTGTTTTTT. Amino acid sequence: CASSQAGITLGGELFF.

This chain links TRBV7-9 with TRBJ2-3; 12 nucleotides match TRBD2. V lost 7 bases, J lost 3 bases, and 11 bases stayed unmatched. The germline V gene has CDR1 SEHNR and CDR2 FQNEAQ (reference sequence). This CDR3 has 17 residues. Here the CDR3 reads CASNIGTSGRMTDTQYF. The CDR3, as DNA: TGTGCCAGCAATATCGGGACTAGCGGGCGAATGACAGATACGCAGTATTTT.

The CDR3 region has the DNA TGCGCCAGCAGTGCCTGGACAGGGGATGATGAAAAACTGTTTTTT. Encoded protein: CASSAWTGDDEKLFF. This rearrangement joins TRBV10-1 to TRBJ1-4; 9 nucleotides agree with TRBD1. The CDR3 has 15 residues. After removal of 4 bases from V and 6 bases from J, the junction contained 6 bases not matched to a gene. CDR1 WNHNN and CDR2 SYGVQD come from the germline V gene (reference sequence).

V is TRBV27 and J is TRBJ2-3; 9 positions agree with TRBD1. Germline loops: CDR1 MNHEY, CDR2 SMNVEV (reference sequence). This CDR3 has 18 residues. The V gene end was trimmed by 5 bases and the J gene end by 3 bases; junction bases not matched to a gene: 15. This CDR3 is CASSKVWVSGTGTDTQYF. CDR3 coding DNA: TGTGCCAGCAGTAAGGTTTGGGTAAGCGGGACAGGGACAGATACGCAGTATTTT.

The chain is built from TRBV3-1 (or the pseudogene TRBV3-2) and TRBJ1-1; D is uncertain. The CDR3 contains 15 residues. Germline V gives CDR1 LGHDT, CDR2 YNNKEL (reference sequence). Trimming left V 3 bases short and J 4 bases short, with 15 bases between. The CDR3, as DNA: TGTGCCAGCAGCCAGGGAACGGGGTGGACCACTGAAGCTTTCTTT. Amino acid sequence: CASSQGTGWTTEAFF.

The CDR3 loop is CASSFISQPQHF. The CDR3 bases are TGCGCCAGCAGCTTTATTAGTCAGCCCCAGCATTTT. V is TRBV5-1 and J is TRBJ1-5; D gene uncertain. Germline V lookup: CDR1 SGHRS, CDR2 YFSETQ. The CDR3 is 12 amino acids. Between the trimmed V and J ends, which lost 2 bases and 6 bases, there was a span of 6 bases.

The chain links TRBV2 to TRBJ1-4, with D perhaps matching TRBD1 (5 bases). V shed 4 bases and J shed 8 bases, with 17 bases lying between them. This CDR3 is built from 15 residues. CDR1 is SNHLY and CDR2 is FYNNEI in the germline V gene. The CDR3 protein is CASSALQEEDEKLFF. Here the CDR3 DNA reads TGTGCCAGCAGTGCGCTACAGGAAGAGGACGAAAAACTGTTTTTT.